Listed here are 14 T cell receptor beta chains from one sample, sequenced in a study of post-analysis software for immune sequencing data (dated by TCRdb to about 2015). Library preparation used PCR. Sequenced using an Illumina HiSeq 2500. To reduce PCR and sequencing biases, unique molecular identifiers were incorporated into the TCR beta cDNA libraries. TCRdb applied fastp at Q25 and MiXCR to the public reads, then kept only in-frame beta chains. Under each unique CDR3 protein, matching rows form one entry showing the most common genes and DNA. The sample has hundreds of thousands of distinct CDR3 sequences on record, 30% of them singletons. The top ten hold around 0.56% of the sample. The antigens of these receptors remain unknown. Overall study outcomes, separate from this receptor: Roughly 5 TRBV segments, including TRBV5-6, TRBV5-1 and TRBV20-1, were significantly more frequent in patients than controls.

Input material: blood. The receptors stem from a girl under 18 with multiple sclerosis.

The V call is TRBV29-1, the J call TRBJ2-4; 9 bases line up with TRBD1. The assigned J gene may be wrong: the sequence end matches TRBJ2-7 better. The CDR3 extends over 13 amino acids. Germline V lookup: CDR1 SQVTM, CDR2 ANQGSEA. The CDR3 is CSVDLGQGYEQYF. The CDR3 nucleotides are TGCAGCGTTGATCTGGGACAGGGCTACGAGCAGTACTTC.

Notes on this clonotype: An end of the junction does not agree with germline; a read error may underlie this. The gene calls are TRBV6-1 and TRBJ2-1, with 7 bases lining up with TRBD2. The CDR3 is 16 residues long. The germline gives CDR1 MNHNS, CDR2 SASEGT. The CDR3 sequence: CASRQSGASRYKEQFF. The CDR3 DNA sequence: TGTGCCAGCAGGCAAAGCGGGGCTAGCAGATACAAAGAGCAGTTCTTC.

This sequence joins TRBV20-1 and TRBJ1-2; possible D gene TRBD1, 5 bases. The CDR3 spans 15 residues. V was cut by 0 bases and J by 4 bases, with 15 bases left in between. Looked up from germline, CDR1 is DFQATT and CDR2 is SNEGSKA (reference sequence). CDR3 bases: TGCAGTGCTAGAGACGGGGGAGGGCTTGGCTATGGCTACACCTTC. This gives the protein CSARDGGGLGYGYTF.

A few counts support this clonotype. The chain is built from TRBV7-2 and TRBJ2-5; no definite D call. From germline, CDR1 is SGHTA and CDR2 FQGNSA. The CDR3 loop spans 14 amino acids. With 0 bases removed from V and 2 bases from J, the gap between germline ends came to 7 bases. CDR3 sequence: CASSLALRQETQYF. The CDR3 region has the DNA TGTGCCAGCAGCTTAGCACTACGACAAGAGACCCAGTACTTC.

This clonotype was picked up many times. This rearrangement joins TRBV5-1 to TRBJ2-5; 8 bases agree with TRBD1. The CDR3 loop spans 15 amino acids. In germline, CDR1 is SGHRS, CDR2 YFSETQ. V gave up 1 base and J gave up 2 bases; unmatched junction bases: 4. The CDR3 loop is CASSLSRTGQETQYF. In nucleotides, the CDR3 is TGCGCCAGCAGCTTGTCCCGGACAGGGCAAGAGACCCAGTACTTC.

The chain employs TRBV4-3 and TRBJ2-1; 12 bases fit TRBD2. The CDR3 runs 16 residues. Germline CDR1 is LGHNA and CDR2 is YSLEER. Unmatched junction bases numbered 6, after V lost 0 bases and J lost 9 bases. The CDR3 is CASSQDFRTSGTEQFF. CDR3 bases: TGCGCCAGCAGCCAAGATTTCCGGACTAGCGGGACTGAGCAGTTCTTC.

This clonotype has just a few counts. The chain employs TRBV7-2 and TRBJ2-1; 8 nucleotides match TRBD1. The CDR3 is 13 residues long. CDR1 and CDR2 (germline): SGHTA, FQGNSA. V shed 5 bases, J shed 9 bases, and the junction held 6 bases outside the gene matches. The chain's CDR3 is CASSLGQGGEQFF. CDR3 nucleotide sequence: TGTGCCAGCAGCCTAGGACAGGGTGGTGAGCAGTTCTTC. The complete variable domain, with remaining parts taken from reference TRBV7-2 and TRBJ2-1, reads GAGVSQSPSNKVTEKGKDVELRCDPISGHTALYWYRQSLGQGLEFLIYFQGNSAPDKSGLPSDRFSAERTGGSVSTLTIQRTQQEDSAVYLCASSLGQGGEQFFGPGTRLTVL.

V is TRBV24-1 and J is TRBJ2-1, with 7 bases lining up with TRBD2. Germline CDR1 reads KGHDR; CDR2 reads SFDVKD. The CDR3 has 15 amino acids. Trimming at V came to 4 bases and at J to 4 bases, leaving 6 bases not matched to a gene. DNA for the CDR3: TGTGCCACCAGTGAAGGGGCTAGCGGATACAATGAGCAGTTCTTC. Translated, it gives CATSEGASGYNEQFF.

This clonotype was seen a few times. The chain uses TRBV7-2 and TRBJ2-3; D perhaps matches TRBD2 (6 bases). Looked up from germline, CDR1 is SGHTA and CDR2 is FQGNSA. V lost 8 bases and J 4 bases, leaving 10 bases between the germline ends. This CDR3 spans 12 amino acids. CDR3 residues: CASLRDSDTQYF. Written as DNA, the CDR3 is TGTGCCAGCCTTCGGGACTCAGATACGCAGTATTTT.

The genes are TRBV20-1 and TRBJ1-1; no definite D call. CDR3 length: 14 amino acids. Germline CDR1 reads DFQATT; CDR2 reads SNEGSKA (reference sequence). The germline V and J ends were trimmed by 4 bases and 1 base, with 13 bases remaining between them. The chain's CDR3 is CSAIAQDPNTEAFF. CDR3 in DNA: TGCAGTGCTATTGCCCAGGACCCGAACACTGAAGCTTTCTTT.

This clonotype was found a few times. The chain recombines TRBV29-1 with TRBJ2-5; D perhaps matches TRBD1 (5 bases). The germline V gene has CDR1 SQVTM and CDR2 ANQGSEA. The CDR3 is 12 amino acids. The germline V and J ends were trimmed by 5 bases and 4 bases, with 11 bases remaining between them. This CDR3 reads CSVRGLPETQYF. The CDR3 DNA follows: TGCAGCGTTAGGGGTCTCCCAGAGACCCAGTACTTC.

CDR3 sequence: CASSLARQRETQYF. CDR3 nucleotides: TGTGCCAGCAGTTTAGCCAGGCAGCGAGAGACCCAGTACTTC. The chain combines TRBV12-3 or TRBV12-4 with TRBJ2-7; D is unresolved. The J call may not be correct, given that the DNA end is closer to TRBJ2-5. The CDR3 has 14 residues.

This clonotype was picked up a small number of times. The genes are TRBV20-1 and TRBJ2-7, with D possibly being TRBD2 (6 bases). This CDR3 has 12 residues. Trimming removed 6 bases at V and 5 bases at J, with 14 bases between. Germline values: CDR1 DFQATT, CDR2 SNEGSKA (reference sequence). The CDR3: CSASGVSDEQYF. CDR3 nucleotides: TGCAGTGCCTCGGGAGTTAGCGACGAGCAGTACTTC.

This clonotype was recorded a few times. The chain employs TRBV6-5 and TRBJ2-1; a weak D match, TRBD2 (6 bases). Germline lookup yields CDR1 MNHEY and CDR2 SVGAGI. CDR3 length: 16 residues. Trimming left V 6 bases short and J 1 base short, with 16 bases between. Here the CDR3 reads CASREEGRSSYNEQFF. The CDR3 nucleotides read TGTGCCAGCAGAGAGGAGGGACGTTCATCCTACAATGAGCAGTTCTTC.